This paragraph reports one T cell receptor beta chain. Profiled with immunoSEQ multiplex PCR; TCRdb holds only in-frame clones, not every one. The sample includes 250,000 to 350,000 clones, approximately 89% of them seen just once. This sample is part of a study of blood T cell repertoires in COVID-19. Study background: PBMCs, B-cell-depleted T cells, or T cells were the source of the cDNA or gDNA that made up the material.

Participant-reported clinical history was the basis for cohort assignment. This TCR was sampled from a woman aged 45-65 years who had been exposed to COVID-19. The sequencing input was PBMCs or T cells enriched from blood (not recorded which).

The CDR3 bases are TGTGCCAGTAGTATTGCAGGAAATAATTCACCCCTCCACTTT. Its protein is CASSIAGNNSPLHF. The genes are TRBV19 and TRBJ1-6; D not certain. Trimming took 3 bases from V and 5 from J, leaving 8 bases between them. CDR1 and CDR2 from the germline V gene are LNHDA and SQIVND (reference sequence). CDR3 size: 14 residues.